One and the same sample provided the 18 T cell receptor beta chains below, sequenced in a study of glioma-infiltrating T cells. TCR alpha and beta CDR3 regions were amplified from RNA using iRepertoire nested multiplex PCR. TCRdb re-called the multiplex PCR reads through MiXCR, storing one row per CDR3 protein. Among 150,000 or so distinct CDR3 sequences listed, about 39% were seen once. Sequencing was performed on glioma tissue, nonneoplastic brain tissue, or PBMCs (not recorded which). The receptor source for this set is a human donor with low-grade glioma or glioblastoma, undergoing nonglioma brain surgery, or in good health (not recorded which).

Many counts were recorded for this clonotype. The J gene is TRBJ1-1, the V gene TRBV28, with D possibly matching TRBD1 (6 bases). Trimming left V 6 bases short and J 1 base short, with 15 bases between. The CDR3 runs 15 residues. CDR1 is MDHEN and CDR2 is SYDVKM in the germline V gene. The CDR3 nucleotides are TGTGCCAGCAGACGGGGGGGCACAAGGAACACTGAAGCTTTCTTT. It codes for CASRRGGTRNTEAFF.

CDR3 nucleotides: TGTGCCAGCATGAACCCACGACGGTCCTTCTCACCCCTCCACTTT. This sequence encodes CASMNPRRSFSPLHF. V usage is TRBV6-1 and J usage is TRBJ1-6; D gene uncertain. Trimming pared 7 bases from V and 10 bases from J, leaving 20 bases between. Germline assignment: CDR1 MNHNS and CDR2 SASEGT. The CDR3 consists of 15 residues.

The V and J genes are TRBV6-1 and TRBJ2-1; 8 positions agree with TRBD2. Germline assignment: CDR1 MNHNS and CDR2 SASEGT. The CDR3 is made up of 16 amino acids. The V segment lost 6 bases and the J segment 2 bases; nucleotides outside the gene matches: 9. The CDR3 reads CASSLGGAGTYNEQFF. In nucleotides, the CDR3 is TGTGCCAGCAGCCTCGGGGGGGCAGGGACCTACAATGAGCAGTTCTTC.

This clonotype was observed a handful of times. The CDR3 sequence: CASSLEFRGTEAFF. CDR3 DNA sequence: TGTGCCAGCAGCTTAGAGTTCAGGGGCACTGAAGCTTTCTTT. The V gene is TRBV7-9, the J gene TRBJ1-1; possibly TRBD1 for D (6 bases). Deletions cut 1 base from V and 4 bases from J, with 10 bases between. The V gene's germline CDR1 is SEHNR and CDR2 FQNEAQ (reference sequence). The length of the CDR3 is 14 residues.

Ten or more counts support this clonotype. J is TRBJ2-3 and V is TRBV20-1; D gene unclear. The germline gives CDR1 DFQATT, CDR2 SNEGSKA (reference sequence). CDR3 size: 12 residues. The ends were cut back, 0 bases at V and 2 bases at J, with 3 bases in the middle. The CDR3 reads CSARESTDTQYF. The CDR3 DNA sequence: TGCAGTGCTAGAGAGTCCACAGATACGCAGTATTTT.

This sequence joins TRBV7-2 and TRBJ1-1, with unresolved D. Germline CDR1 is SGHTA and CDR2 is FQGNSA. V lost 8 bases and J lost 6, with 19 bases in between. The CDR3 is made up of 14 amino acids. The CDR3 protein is CASVTGLVHSEAFF. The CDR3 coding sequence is TGTGCCAGCGTAACTGGTTTGGTGCACTCTGAAGCTTTCTTT.

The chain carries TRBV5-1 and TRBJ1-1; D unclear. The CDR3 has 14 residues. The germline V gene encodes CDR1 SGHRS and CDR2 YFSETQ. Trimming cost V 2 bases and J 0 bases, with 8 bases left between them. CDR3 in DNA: TGCGCCAGCAGCTTACACCTACTGAACACTGAAGCTTTCTTT. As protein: CASSLHLLNTEAFF.

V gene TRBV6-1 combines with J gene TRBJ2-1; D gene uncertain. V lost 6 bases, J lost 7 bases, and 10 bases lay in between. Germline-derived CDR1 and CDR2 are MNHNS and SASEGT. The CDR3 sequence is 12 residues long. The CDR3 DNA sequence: TGTGCCAGCAGCCCTACTCAGAATGAGCAGTTCTTC. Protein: CASSPTQNEQFF.

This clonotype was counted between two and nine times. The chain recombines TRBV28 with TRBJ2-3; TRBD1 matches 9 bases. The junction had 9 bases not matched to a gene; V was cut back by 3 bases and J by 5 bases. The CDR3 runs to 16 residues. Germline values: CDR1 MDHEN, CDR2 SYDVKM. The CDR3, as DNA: TGTGCCAGCAGTTTGAGGACAGGGGACCACCAAGATACGCAGTATTTT. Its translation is CASSLRTGDHQDTQYF.

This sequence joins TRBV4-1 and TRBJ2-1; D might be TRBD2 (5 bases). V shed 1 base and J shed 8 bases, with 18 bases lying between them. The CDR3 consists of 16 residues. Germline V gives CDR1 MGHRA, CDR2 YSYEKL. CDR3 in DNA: TGCGCCAGCAGCCAAGTCGTAGGACTCCAGCTCGATGAGCAGTTCTTC. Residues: CASSQVVGLQLDEQFF.

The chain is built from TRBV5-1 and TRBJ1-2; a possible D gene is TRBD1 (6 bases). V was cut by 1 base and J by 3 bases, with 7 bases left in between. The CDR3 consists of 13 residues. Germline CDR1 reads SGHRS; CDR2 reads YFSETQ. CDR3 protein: CASSLRQDYGYTF. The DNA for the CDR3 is TGCGCCAGCAGCTTGAGACAGGACTATGGCTACACCTTC.

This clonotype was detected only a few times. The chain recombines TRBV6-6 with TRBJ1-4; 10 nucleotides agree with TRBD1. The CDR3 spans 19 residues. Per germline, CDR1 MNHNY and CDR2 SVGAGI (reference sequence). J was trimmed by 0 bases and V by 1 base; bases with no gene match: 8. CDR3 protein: CASSYFPPGTGATNEKLFF. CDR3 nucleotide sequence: TGTGCCAGCAGTTACTTCCCCCCCGGGACAGGGGCAACTAATGAAAAACTGTTTTTT.

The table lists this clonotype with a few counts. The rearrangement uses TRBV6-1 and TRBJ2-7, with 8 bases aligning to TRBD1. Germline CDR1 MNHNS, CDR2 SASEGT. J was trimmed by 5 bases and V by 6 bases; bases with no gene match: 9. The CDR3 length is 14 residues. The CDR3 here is CASSAGQGGHEQYF. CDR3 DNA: TGTGCCAGCAGCGCCGGACAGGGCGGACACGAGCAGTACTTC.

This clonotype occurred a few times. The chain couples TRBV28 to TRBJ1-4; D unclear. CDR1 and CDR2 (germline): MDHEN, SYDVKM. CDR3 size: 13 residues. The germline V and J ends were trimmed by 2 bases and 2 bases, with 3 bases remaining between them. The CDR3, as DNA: TGTGCCAGCAGTTTAGGCACTAATGAAAAACTGTTTTTT. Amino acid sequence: CASSLGTNEKLFF.

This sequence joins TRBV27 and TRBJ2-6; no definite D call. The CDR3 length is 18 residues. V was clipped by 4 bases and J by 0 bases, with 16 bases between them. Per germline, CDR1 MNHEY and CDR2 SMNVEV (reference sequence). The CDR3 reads CASSSDSGMTSGANVLTF. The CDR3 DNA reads TGTGCCAGCAGTTCGGATTCAGGAATGACCTCTGGGGCCAACGTCCTGACTTTC. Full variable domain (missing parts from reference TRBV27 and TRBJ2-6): EAQVTQNPRYLITVTGKKLTVTCSQNMNHEYMSWYRQDPGLGLRQIYYSMNVEVTDKGDVPEGYKVSRKEKRNFPLILESPSPNQTSLYFCASSSDSGMTSGANVLTFGAGSRLTVL.

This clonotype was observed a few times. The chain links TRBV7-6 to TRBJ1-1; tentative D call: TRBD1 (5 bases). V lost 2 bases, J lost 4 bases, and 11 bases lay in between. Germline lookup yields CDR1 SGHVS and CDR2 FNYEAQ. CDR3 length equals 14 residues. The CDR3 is CASSLPGPGTEAFF. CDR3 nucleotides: TGTGCCAGCAGCTTACCAGGGCCCGGCACTGAAGCTTTCTTT.

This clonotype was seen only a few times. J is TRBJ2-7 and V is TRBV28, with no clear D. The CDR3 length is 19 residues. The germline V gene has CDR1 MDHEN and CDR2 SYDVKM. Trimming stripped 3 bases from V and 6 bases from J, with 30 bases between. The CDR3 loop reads CASSFGTRILPITTLEQYF. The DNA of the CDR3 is TGTGCCAGCAGTTTCGGCACCAGAATCCTACCCATTACTACACTCGAGCAGTACTTC. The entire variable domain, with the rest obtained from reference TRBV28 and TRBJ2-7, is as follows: DVKVTQSSRYLVKRTGEKVFLECVQDMDHENMFWYRQDPGLGLRLIYFSYDVKMKEKGDIPEGYSVSREKKERFSLILESASTNQTSMYLCASSFGTRILPITTLEQYFGPGTRLTVT.

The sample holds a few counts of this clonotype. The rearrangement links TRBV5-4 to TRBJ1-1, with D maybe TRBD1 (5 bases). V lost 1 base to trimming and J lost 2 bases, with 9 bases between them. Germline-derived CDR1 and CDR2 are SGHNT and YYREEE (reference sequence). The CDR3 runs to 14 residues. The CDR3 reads CASSLSGLNTEAFF. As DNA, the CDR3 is TGTGCCAGCAGCTTGTCAGGGCTCAACACTGAAGCTTTCTTT.